A single sample gave rise to the 9 T cell receptor beta chains below, sequenced in a study of blood T cell repertoires in COVID-19. Some clones are missing from TCRdb's copy, which holds only in-frame ones; the method was immunoSEQ multiplex PCR. The sample holds around 150,000 clones, around four fifths seen once. The sample consisted of PBMCs or T cells enriched from blood (not recorded which). Source of these receptors: a woman aged 40 to 50 who had recovered from COVID-19.

This chain links TRBV24-1 with TRBJ1-2; a possible D gene is TRBD1 (5 bases). The V gene's germline CDR1 is KGHDR and CDR2 SFDVKD. The CDR3 covers 16 residues. With 6 bases removed from V and 0 bases from J, the gap between germline ends came to 16 bases. The CDR3 is CATSLQPGLANYGYTF. Here the CDR3 DNA reads TGTGCCACCAGTCTACAACCAGGGTTAGCTAACTATGGCTACACCTTC.

CDR3: CASSLGDRGYGYTF. CDR3 nucleotides: TGTGCCAGCAGCTTAGGGGACAGGGGCTATGGCTACACCTTC. The chain carries TRBV7-8 and TRBJ1-2, with 10 positions matching TRBD1. V dropped 1 base and J dropped 4; count of bases not matched to a gene: 0. The germline CDR1 and CDR2 sequences are SGHVS and FQNEAQ. This CDR3 region has 14 residues.

The gene calls are TRBV19 and TRBJ1-1; D possibly corresponds to TRBD1 (5 bases). The germline gives CDR1 LNHDA, CDR2 SQIVND (reference sequence). V lost 4 bases and J lost 0, with 9 bases in between. This CDR3 comprises 14 residues. This chain's CDR3 is CASSRQGMNTEAFF. The CDR3 DNA sequence: TGTGCCAGTAGTAGGCAGGGAATGAACACTGAAGCTTTCTTT. The complete variable domain, with remaining parts taken from reference TRBV19 and TRBJ1-1, reads DGGITQSPKYLFRKEGQNVTLSCEQNLNHDAMYWYRQDPGQGLRLIYYSQIVNDFQKGDIAEGYSVSREKKESFPLTVTSAQKNPTAFYLCASSRQGMNTEAFFGQGTRLTVV.

The chain uses TRBV2 and TRBJ1-5; possibly TRBD1 for D (6 bases). Germline V gene data show CDR1 as SNHLY and CDR2 as FYNNEI. Trimming took 0 bases from V and 4 from J, leaving 13 bases between them. The CDR3 has 16 amino acids. The CDR3 nucleotides are TGTGCCAGCAGTGAAGCGGGACTACAGGGAAATCAGCCCCAGCATTTT. Protein product: CASSEAGLQGNQPQHF.

This clone showed up just a few times. This rearrangement joins TRBV9 to TRBJ2-7; D call uncertain. The CDR3 sequence is 13 residues long. The ends were cut back, 0 bases at V and 2 bases at J, with 6 bases in the middle. The germline V gene has CDR1 SGDLS and CDR2 YYNGEE. The CDR3 DNA reads as TGTGCCAGCAGCGTAGCAGGAACCTACGAGCAGTACTTC. As protein: CASSVAGTYEQYF.

The rearrangement joins TRBV5-5 to TRBJ2-1, with TRBD1 matching 7 bases. This CDR3 region has 13 residues. V lost 5 bases and J lost 8; bases outside the gene matches: 7. The germline gives CDR1 SGHKS, CDR2 YYEKEE (reference sequence). CDR3 residues: CASSRLGGDEQFF. Written as DNA, the CDR3 is TGTGCCAGCAGTCGTCTAGGGGGCGATGAGCAGTTCTTC.

This chain connects TRBV4-1 to TRBJ2-7; a possible D gene is TRBD2 (6 bases). Between the trimmed V and J ends, which lost 3 bases and 6 bases, there was a span of 18 bases. In germline, CDR1 is MGHRA, CDR2 YSYEKL. CDR3 size: 15 residues. The CDR3 sequence is CASSQEHTTGGEQYF. The CDR3 DNA follows: TGCGCCAGCAGCCAGGAACATACAACCGGGGGCGAGCAGTACTTC.

This rearrangement joins TRBV7-2 to TRBJ2-1, with D maybe TRBD2 (6 bases). The CDR3 length is 14 residues. Germline V gene lookup returns CDR1 SGHTA and CDR2 FQGNSA. The V end lost 4 bases, the J end lost 6 bases, and 13 bases lay between the germline ends. CDR3 residues: CASSWGLPGNEQFF. The CDR3 nucleotides are TGTGCCAGCAGCTGGGGACTTCCCGGCAATGAGCAGTTCTTC.

The chain couples TRBV5-4 to TRBJ2-1, with TRBD2 matching 7 bases. This CDR3 region has 17 residues. J was trimmed by 12 bases and V by 0 bases; bases with no gene match: 18. The germline gives CDR1 SGHNT, CDR2 YYREEE (reference sequence). The CDR3 loop is CASSLGASGGLNIGQFF. Written as DNA, the CDR3 is TGTGCCAGCAGCTTGGGGGCTAGCGGTGGTCTTAATATTGGGCAGTTCTTC.